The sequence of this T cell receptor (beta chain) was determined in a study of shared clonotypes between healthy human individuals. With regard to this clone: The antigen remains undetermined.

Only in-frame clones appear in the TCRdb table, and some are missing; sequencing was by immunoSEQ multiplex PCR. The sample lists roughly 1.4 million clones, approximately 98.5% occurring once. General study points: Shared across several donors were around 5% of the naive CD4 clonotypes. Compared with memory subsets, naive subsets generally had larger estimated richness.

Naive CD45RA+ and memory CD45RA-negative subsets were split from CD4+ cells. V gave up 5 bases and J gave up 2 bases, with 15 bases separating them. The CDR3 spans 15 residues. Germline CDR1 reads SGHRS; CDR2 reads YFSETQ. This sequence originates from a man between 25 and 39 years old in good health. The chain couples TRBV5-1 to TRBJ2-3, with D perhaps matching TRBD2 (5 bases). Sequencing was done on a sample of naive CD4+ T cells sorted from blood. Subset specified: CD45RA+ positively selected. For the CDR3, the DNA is TGCGCCAGCAGTGACTTCGGGGTCACCACAGATACGCAGTATTTT. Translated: CASSDFGVTTDTQYF.